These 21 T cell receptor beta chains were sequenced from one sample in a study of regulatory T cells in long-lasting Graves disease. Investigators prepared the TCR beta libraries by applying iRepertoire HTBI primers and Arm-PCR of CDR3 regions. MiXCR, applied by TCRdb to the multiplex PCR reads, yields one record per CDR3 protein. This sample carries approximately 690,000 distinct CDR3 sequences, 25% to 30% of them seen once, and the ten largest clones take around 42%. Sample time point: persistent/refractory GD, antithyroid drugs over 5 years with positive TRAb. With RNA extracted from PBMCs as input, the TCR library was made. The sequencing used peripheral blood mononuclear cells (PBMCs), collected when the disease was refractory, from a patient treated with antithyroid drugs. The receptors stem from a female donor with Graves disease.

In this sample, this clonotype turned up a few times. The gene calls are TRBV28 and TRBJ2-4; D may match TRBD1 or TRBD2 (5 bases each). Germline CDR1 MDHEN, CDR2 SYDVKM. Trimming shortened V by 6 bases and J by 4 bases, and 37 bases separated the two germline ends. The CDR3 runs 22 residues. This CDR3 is CASSGPGVQGPGGYYGKNIQYF. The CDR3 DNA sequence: TGTGCCAGCAGCGGGCCTGGGGTCCAGGGACCCGGCGGGTATTACGGTAAAAACATTCAGTACTTC.

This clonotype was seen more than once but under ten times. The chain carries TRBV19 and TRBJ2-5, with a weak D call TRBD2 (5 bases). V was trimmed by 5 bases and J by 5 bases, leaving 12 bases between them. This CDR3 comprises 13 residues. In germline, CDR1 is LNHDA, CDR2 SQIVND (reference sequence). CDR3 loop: CASSPLRGETQYF. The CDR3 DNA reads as TGTGCCAGTAGTCCCCTAAGAGGGGAGACCCAGTACTTC.

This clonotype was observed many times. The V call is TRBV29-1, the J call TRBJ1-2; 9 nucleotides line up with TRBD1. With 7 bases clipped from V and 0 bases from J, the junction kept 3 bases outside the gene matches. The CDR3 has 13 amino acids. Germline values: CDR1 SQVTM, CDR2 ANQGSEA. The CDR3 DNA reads TGCAGCGCTGGGACAGGGACTAACTATGGCTACACCTTC. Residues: CSAGTGTNYGYTF.

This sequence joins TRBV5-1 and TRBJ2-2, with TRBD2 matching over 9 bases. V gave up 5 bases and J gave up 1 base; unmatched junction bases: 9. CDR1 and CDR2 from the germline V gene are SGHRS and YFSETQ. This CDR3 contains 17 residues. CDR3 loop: CASSPRLAGENTGELFF. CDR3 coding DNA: TGCGCCAGCAGTCCCAGATTAGCGGGAGAGAACACCGGGGAGCTGTTTTTT.

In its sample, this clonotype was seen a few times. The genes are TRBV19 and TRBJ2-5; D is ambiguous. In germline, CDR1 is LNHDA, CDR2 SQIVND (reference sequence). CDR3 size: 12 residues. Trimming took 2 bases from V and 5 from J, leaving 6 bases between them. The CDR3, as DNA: TGTGCCAGTAGTATAACCGGGGAGACCCAGTACTTC. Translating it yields CASSITGETQYF.

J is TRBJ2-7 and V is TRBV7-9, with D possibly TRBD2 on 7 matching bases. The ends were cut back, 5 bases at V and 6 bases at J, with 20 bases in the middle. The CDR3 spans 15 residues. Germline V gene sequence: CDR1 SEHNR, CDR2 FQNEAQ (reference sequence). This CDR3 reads CASSRAGAGQGEQYF. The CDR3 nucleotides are TGTGCCAGCAGCCGTGCGGGGGCAGGCCAGGGCGAGCAGTACTTC.

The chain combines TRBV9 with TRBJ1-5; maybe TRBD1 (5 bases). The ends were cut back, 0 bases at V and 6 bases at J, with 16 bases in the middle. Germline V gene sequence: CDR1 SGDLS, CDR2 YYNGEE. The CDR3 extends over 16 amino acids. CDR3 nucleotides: TGTGCCAGCAGCGTAGAGGTGGACACTCGTCCTCAGCCCCAGCATTTT. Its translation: CASSVEVDTRPQPQHF.

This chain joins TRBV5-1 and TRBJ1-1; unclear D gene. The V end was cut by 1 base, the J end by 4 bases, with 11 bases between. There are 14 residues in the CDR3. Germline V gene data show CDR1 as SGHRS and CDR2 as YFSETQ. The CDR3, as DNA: TGCGCCAGCAGCTTGAAGGAACCCGGCACTGAAGCTTTCTTT. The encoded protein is CASSLKEPGTEAFF.

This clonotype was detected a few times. CDR3 sequence reads: CSARGLAGAGNEQFF. The CDR3 bases are TGCAGTGCTAGGGGACTAGCGGGAGCGGGCAATGAGCAGTTCTTC. The rearrangement links TRBV20-1 to TRBJ2-1, with 14 bases aligning to TRBD2. Germline V gives CDR1 DFQATT, CDR2 SNEGSKA (reference sequence). This CDR3 region has 15 residues. Trimming at V came to 3 bases and at J to 6 bases, leaving 4 bases not matched to a gene.

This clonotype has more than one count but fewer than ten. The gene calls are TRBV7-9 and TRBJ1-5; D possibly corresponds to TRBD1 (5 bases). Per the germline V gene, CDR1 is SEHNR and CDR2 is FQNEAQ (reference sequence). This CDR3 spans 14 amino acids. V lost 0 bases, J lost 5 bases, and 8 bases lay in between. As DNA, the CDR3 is TGTGCCAGCAGCTTAGCGGACAATTATCAGCCCCAGCATTTT. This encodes CASSLADNYQPQHF.

The CDR3 DNA reads as TGTGCCAGTAGTGCCCTTCTTGTGGCCGACTATGGCTACACCTTC. Protein product: CASSALLVADYGYTF. This chain links TRBV19 with TRBJ1-2; no definite D call. Germline assignment: CDR1 LNHDA and CDR2 SQIVND (reference sequence). The CDR3 has 15 amino acids. V was shortened by 5 bases and J by 3 bases, with 16 bases between the two germline ends.

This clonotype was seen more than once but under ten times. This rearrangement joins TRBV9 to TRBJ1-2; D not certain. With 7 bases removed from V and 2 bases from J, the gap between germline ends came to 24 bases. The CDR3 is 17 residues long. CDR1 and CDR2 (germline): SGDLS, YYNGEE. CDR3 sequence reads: CASGGSGRPTRNYGYTF. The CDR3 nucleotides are TGTGCCAGCGGCGGTAGCGGCAGGCCGACGCGGAACTATGGCTACACCTTC.

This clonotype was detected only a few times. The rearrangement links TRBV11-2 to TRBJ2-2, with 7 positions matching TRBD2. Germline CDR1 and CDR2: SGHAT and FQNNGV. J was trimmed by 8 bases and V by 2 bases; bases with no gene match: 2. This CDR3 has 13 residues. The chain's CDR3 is CASSLRGVGELFF. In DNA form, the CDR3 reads TGTGCCAGCAGCTTACGGGGGGTAGGGGAGCTGTTTTTT.

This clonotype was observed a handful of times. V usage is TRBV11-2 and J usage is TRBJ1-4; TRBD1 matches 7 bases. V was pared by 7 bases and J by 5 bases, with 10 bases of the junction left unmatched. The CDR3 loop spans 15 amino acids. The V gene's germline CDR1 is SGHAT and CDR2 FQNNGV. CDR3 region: CASTTEGGANEKLFF. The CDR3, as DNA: TGTGCCAGCACCACCGAAGGGGGCGCGAATGAAAAACTGTTTTTT.

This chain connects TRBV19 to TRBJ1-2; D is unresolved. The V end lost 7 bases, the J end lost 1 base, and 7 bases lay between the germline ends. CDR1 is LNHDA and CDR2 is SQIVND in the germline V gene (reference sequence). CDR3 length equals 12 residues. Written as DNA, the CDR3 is TGTGCCAGTATCGGGTTTAACTATGGCTACACCTTC. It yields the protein CASIGFNYGYTF.

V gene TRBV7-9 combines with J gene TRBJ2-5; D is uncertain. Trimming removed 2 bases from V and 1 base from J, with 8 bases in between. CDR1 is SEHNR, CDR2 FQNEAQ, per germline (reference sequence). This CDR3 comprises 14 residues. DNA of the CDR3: TGTGCCAGCAGCTTATCCCAGCTCCAAGAGACCCAGTACTTC. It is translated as CASSLSQLQETQYF.

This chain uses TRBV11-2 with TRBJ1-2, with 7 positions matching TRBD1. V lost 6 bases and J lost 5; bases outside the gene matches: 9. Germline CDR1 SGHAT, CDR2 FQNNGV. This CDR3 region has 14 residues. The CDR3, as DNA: TGTGCCAGCAGATTTGGACAGGAGGGTTATGGCTACACCTTC. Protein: CASRFGQEGYGYTF.

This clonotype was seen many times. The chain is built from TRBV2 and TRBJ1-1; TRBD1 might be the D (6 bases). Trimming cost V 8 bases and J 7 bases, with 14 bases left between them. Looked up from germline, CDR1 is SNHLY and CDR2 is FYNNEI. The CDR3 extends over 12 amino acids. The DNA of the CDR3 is TGTGCCAGCTCCACAGGGAGGGTTGAAGCTTTCTTT. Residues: CASSTGRVEAFF.

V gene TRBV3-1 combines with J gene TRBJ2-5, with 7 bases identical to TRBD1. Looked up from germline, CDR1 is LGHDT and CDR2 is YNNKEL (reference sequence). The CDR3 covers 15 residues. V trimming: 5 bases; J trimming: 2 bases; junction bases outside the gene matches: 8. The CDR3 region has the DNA TGTGCCAGCAGCTACGCGAACAGGGGACAAGAGACCCAGTACTTC. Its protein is CASSYANRGQETQYF.

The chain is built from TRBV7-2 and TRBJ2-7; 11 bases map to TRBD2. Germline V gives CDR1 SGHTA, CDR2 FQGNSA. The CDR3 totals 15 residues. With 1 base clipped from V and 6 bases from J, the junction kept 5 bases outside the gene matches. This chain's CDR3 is CASSLVALAGGEQYF. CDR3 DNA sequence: TGTGCCAGCAGCTTAGTGGCCCTAGCGGGAGGCGAGCAGTACTTC.

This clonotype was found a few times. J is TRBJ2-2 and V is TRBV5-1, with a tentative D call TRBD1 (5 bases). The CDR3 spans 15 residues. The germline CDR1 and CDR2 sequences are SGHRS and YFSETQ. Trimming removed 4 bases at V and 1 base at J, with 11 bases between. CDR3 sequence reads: CASSVAGKNTGELFF. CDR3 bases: TGCGCCAGCAGCGTCGCAGGGAAGAACACCGGGGAGCTGTTTTTT. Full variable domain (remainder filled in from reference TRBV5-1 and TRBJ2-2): KAGVTQTPRYLIKTRGQQVTLSCSPISGHRSVSWYQQTPGQGLQFLFEYFSETQRNKGNFPGRFSGRQFSNSRSEMNVSTLELGDSALYLCASSVAGKNTGELFFGEGSRLTVL.